What follows are 18 T cell receptor beta chains derived from one specimen sequenced in a study of blood T cells in healthy people across ages (dated by TCRdb to 2015 to 2017). The library relied on 5' RACE. For sequencing, an Illumina HiSeq 2500 was employed. A second 7 to 11 cycle PCR used a sample-barcoded 5' primer and a J-beta primer mix. Starting from the raw public reads, TCRdb applied fastp trimming at Q25, assembled clones with MiXCR and retained in-frame beta chains. Rows with a matching CDR3 protein are joined into one entry that keeps the most common DNA and genes. In this sample the table shows about a million distinct CDR3 sequences, less than 45% of which occur a single time. Under 15% of the sample rests with the top ten. The sequencing sample was made of blood. All receptors derive from a man younger than 30 in good health.

The CDR3 region has the DNA TGCGCCAGCAGCCAAGTTCAGAATTCACCCCTCCACTTT. It yields the protein CASSQVQNSPLHF. The chain couples TRBV4-3 to TRBJ1-6, with D uncertain. CDR3 length equals 13 residues. V lost 1 base, J lost 7 bases, and 5 bases lay in between. Germline assignment: CDR1 LGHNA and CDR2 YSLEER.

This chain links TRBV4-1 with TRBJ2-5; D ambiguous. This CDR3 has 15 residues. V dropped 1 base and J dropped 11 bases, with 20 bases sitting between them. The V gene's germline CDR1 is MGHRA and CDR2 YSYEKL. CDR3 sequence (DNA): TGCGCCAGCAGCCAAGTAACTTCCCTGGCGCATGAGCAGTACTTC. Translating gives CASSQVTSLAHEQYF.

Only a few counts were recorded for this clonotype. V and J are TRBV25-1 and TRBJ1-4, with TRBD1 matching 9 bases. This CDR3 is 15 amino acids long. In germline, CDR1 is MGHDK, CDR2 SYGVNS. The V and J ends lost 0 bases and 5 bases, in that order; junction bases with no gene match: 1. The CDR3 bases are TGTGCCAGCAGTGAATACGGACAGGGGAATGAAAAACTGTTTTTT. Translated, it gives CASSEYGQGNEKLFF. Full variable domain (remainder filled in from reference TRBV25-1 and TRBJ1-4): EADIYQTPRYLVIGTGKKITLECSQTMGHDKMYWYQQDPGMELHLIHYSYGVNSTEKGDLSSESTVSRIRTEHFPLTLESARPSHTSQYLCASSEYGQGNEKLFFGSGTQLSVL.

V usage is TRBV12-3 or TRBV12-4 and J usage is TRBJ2-1; 9 bases are a match to TRBD1. The CDR3 loop spans 16 amino acids. The V segment lost 3 bases and the J segment 13 bases; nucleotides outside the gene matches: 16. The DNA for the CDR3 is TGTGCCAGCAGTTTGCCCGGGGACAGGGTTAATCTTGGCCAGTTCTTC. Translated, it gives CASSLPGDRVNLGQFF.

This clonotype was counted between two and nine times. As DNA, the CDR3 is TGTGCCAGCAGCCAAGATCTGGCCAGCGGGGGGTACAATGAGCAGTTCTTC. Translating it yields CASSQDLASGGYNEQFF. This rearrangement joins TRBV3-1 to TRBJ2-1, with 9 bases matching TRBD2. Germline CDR1 and CDR2: LGHDT and YNNKEL (reference sequence). This CDR3 comprises 17 residues. V lost 0 bases to trimming and J lost 4 bases; unmatched junction nucleotides: 7.

Points on this clonotype: Possible read error: a much larger clone is one base away. The chain links TRBV6-1 to TRBJ2-4; no reliable D call. The germline V gene has CDR1 MNHNS and CDR2 SASEGT. The germline V and J ends were trimmed by 3 bases and 9 bases, with 18 bases remaining between them. The CDR3 is 15 residues long. The CDR3 coding sequence is TGTGCCAGCAGTGACGGACGGCCGACCCAAAGCATTCAGTACTTC. Translation: CASSDGRPTQSIQYF.

CDR3 nucleotides: TGTGCCAGCAGTAAGAACATGAACACTGAAGCTTTCTTT. Its protein is CASSKNMNTEAFF. The gene calls are TRBV27 and TRBJ1-1; D remains unclear. This CDR3 is 13 amino acids long. CDR1 is MNHEY, CDR2 SMNVEV, per germline (reference sequence). V lost 5 bases and J 0 bases, leaving 7 bases between the germline ends.

This clonotype was counted only a few times. J is TRBJ1-1 and V is TRBV6-5; D unclear. The germline V gene has CDR1 MNHEY and CDR2 SVGAGI. Trimming cost V 7 bases and J 4 bases, with 7 bases left between them. This CDR3 region has 11 residues. This CDR3 is CASIGSTEAFF. The DNA for the CDR3 is TGTGCCAGCATTGGGTCCACTGAAGCTTTCTTT.

The V gene is TRBV6-2 or TRBV6-3, the J gene TRBJ2-4, with TRBD1 identical over 9 bases. After removal of 2 bases from V and 6 bases from J, the junction contained 5 bases not matched to a gene. CDR3 size: 15 residues. Germline V gene lookup returns CDR1 MNHEY and CDR2 SVGEGT. The CDR3 spells CASSYGDRVRNIQYF. The CDR3 DNA sequence: TGTGCCAGCAGTTACGGGGACAGGGTGCGAAACATTCAGTACTTC.

This clonotype was observed once. The chain uses TRBV12-3 or TRBV12-4 and TRBJ1-5; D is unclear. Trimming cost V 5 bases and J 10 bases, with 15 bases left between them. The CDR3 sequence is 13 residues long. CDR3: CASSVDLGDPQHF. The CDR3 nucleotides read TGTGCCAGCAGTGTAGATTTAGGCGACCCCCAGCATTTT.

This sequence joins TRBV20-1 and TRBJ1-1; D is perhaps TRBD1 (6 bases). The germline gives CDR1 DFQATT, CDR2 SNEGSKA (reference sequence). This CDR3 spans 13 amino acids. V was pared by 2 bases and J by 7 bases, with 14 bases between. CDR3 region: CSARRADSNEAFF. Here the CDR3 DNA reads TGCAGTGCTAGAAGGGCGGACAGTAATGAAGCTTTCTTT.

The rearrangement uses TRBV27 and TRBJ2-2; 9 bases align to TRBD2. This CDR3 is 16 amino acids long. Germline V gene data show CDR1 as MNHEY and CDR2 as SMNVEV (reference sequence). J was trimmed by 5 bases and V by 3 bases; bases with no gene match: 7. Here the CDR3 DNA reads TGTGCCAGCAGTTTTCCCAGCGGGGGGAGGACCGGGGAGCTGTTTTTT. Protein product: CASSFPSGGRTGELFF.

The chain is built from TRBV5-1 and TRBJ2-7; D possibly corresponds to TRBD2 (6 bases). Germline V gene data show CDR1 as SGHRS and CDR2 as YFSETQ. The CDR3 sequence is 10 residues long. The V gene lost 10 bases and the J gene lost 3 bases, with 8 bases spanning the gap. For the CDR3, the DNA is TGCGCCGGAGGGGACTACGAGCAGTACTTC. It codes for CAGGDYEQYF. Full variable domain (outside the CDR3, taken from reference TRBV5-1 and TRBJ2-7): KAGVTQTPRYLIKTRGQQVTLSCSPISGHRSVSWYQQTPGQGLQFLFEYFSETQRNKGNFPGRFSGRQFSNSRSEMNVSTLELGDSALYLCAGGDYEQYFGPGTRLTVT.

The gene calls are TRBV11-2 and TRBJ2-4; no reliable D call. The J call is doubtful: the DNA matches TRBJ2-5 better. Germline V lookup: CDR1 SGHAT, CDR2 FQNNGV. The CDR3 totals 16 residues. The CDR3 DNA follows: TGTGCCAGCAGTACTTACTATGCCGCCAGATTAAAGACCCAGTACTTC. It is translated as CASSTYYAARLKTQYF.

V and J are TRBV7-2 and TRBJ1-2; possible D gene TRBD1, 6 bases. Per germline, CDR1 SGHTA and CDR2 FQGNSA. This CDR3 contains 17 residues. V lost 5 bases and J lost 10, with 29 bases in between. In DNA form, the CDR3 reads TGTGCCAGCAGCCCGGCGGCAGGGGTTACTGTTGCGGAAGACTACACCTTC. This translates into CASSPAAGVTVAEDYTF.

The chain couples TRBV10-3 to TRBJ2-5, with 7 positions matching TRBD1. The V and J ends lost 3 bases and 3 bases, in that order; junction bases with no gene match: 4. There are 14 residues in the CDR3. In germline, CDR1 is ENHRY, CDR2 SYGVKD. This CDR3 reads CAISDGTEEETQYF. CDR3 bases: TGTGCCATCAGTGATGGGACAGAAGAAGAGACCCAGTACTTC.

The gene calls are TRBV6-4 and TRBJ1-5; the D is unclear. Trimming pared 8 bases from V and 1 base from J, leaving 9 bases between. The CDR3 extends over 13 amino acids. Germline V CDR1 and CDR2: MRHNA, SNTAGT. The CDR3 sequence is CASAEGSNQPQHF. The CDR3 DNA follows: TGTGCCAGCGCGGAGGGCAGCAATCAGCCCCAGCATTTT.

As concerns this clonotype: Its ends do not fully match the called genes, so a read error is possible. The V and J genes are TRBV10-3 and TRBJ2-1, with 7 positions matching TRBD2. The V gene's germline CDR1 is ENHRY and CDR2 SYGVKD. This CDR3 is 13 amino acids long. The CDR3: CAIGTNSYTEQFF. The CDR3 DNA reads TGTGCCATCGGGACTAACTCCTACACTGAGCAGTTCTTC.